These 20 T cell receptor beta chains originate from one sample sequenced in a study of control samples from healthy donors and cancer patients. The table came from immunoSEQ multiplex PCR; TCRdb's copy has only in-frame clones and leaves some out. The sample holds about 160,000 clones, approximately 93% seen once. The specimen was blood. The receptors come from a woman between 40 and 50 years old in good health.

The chain couples TRBV5-1 to TRBJ1-1; possibly TRBD1 for D (5 bases). The germline V gene encodes CDR1 SGHRS and CDR2 YFSETQ. The germline V and J ends were trimmed by 2 bases and 4 bases, with 12 bases remaining between them. CDR3 length equals 14 residues. For the CDR3, the DNA is TGCGCCAGCAGCTTAAATTCAGGGATCACTGAAGCTTTCTTT. Protein: CASSLNSGITEAFF.

V gene TRBV7-2 combines with J gene TRBJ1-5; D unclear. The V end lost 0 bases, the J end lost 5 bases, and 8 bases lay between the germline ends. CDR1 SGHTA and CDR2 FQGNSA come from the germline V gene. This CDR3 has 14 amino acids. The CDR3 protein is CASSLAAGHQPQHF. The CDR3 DNA reads as TGTGCCAGCAGCTTAGCAGCAGGTCATCAGCCCCAGCATTTT.

J is TRBJ1-2 and V is TRBV4-1; no reliable D call. Germline assignment: CDR1 MGHRA and CDR2 YSYEKL. The CDR3 contains 11 residues. Trimming pared 6 bases from V and 7 bases from J, leaving 9 bases between. CDR3: CASSQLSGYTF. The CDR3 DNA is TGCGCCAGCAGTCAACTTAGTGGCTACACCTTC.

The chain recombines TRBV2 with TRBJ1-1; D call uncertain. The CDR3 covers 10 residues. V was clipped by 4 bases and J by 9 bases, with 6 bases between them. Germline lookup yields CDR1 SNHLY and CDR2 FYNNEI. The CDR3 region is CASSARQAFF. DNA for the CDR3: TGTGCCAGCAGTGCCCGTCAAGCTTTCTTT.

The CDR3 nucleotides read TGTGCCAGCAGCAAAGTGAGGTTAAGCTCTGGAAACACCATATATTTT. Translated, it gives CASSKVRLSSGNTIYF. The chain links TRBV21-1 to TRBJ1-3. TRBV21-1 is a documented pseudogene. The CDR3 runs to 16 residues.

This clone has just one count. V gene TRBV19 combines with J gene TRBJ1-2; 8 bases align to TRBD1. This CDR3 comprises 18 residues. Losses at the gene ends were 3 bases for V and 3 bases for J; bases not matched to a gene: 15. The germline CDR1 and CDR2 sequences are LNHDA and SQIVND (reference sequence). CDR3 bases: TGTGCCAGTAGTATGCAGCGGGACAGGCAATCCCTTTACTATGGCTACACCTTC. Translation: CASSMQRDRQSLYYGYTF.

The chain joins TRBV5-1 to TRBJ1-1, with D possibly being TRBD1 (6 bases). The CDR3 covers 14 residues. Germline V lookup: CDR1 SGHRS, CDR2 YFSETQ. With 2 bases removed from V and 1 base from J, the gap between germline ends came to 9 bases. The CDR3 reads CASSLQGQNTEAFF. The CDR3 bases are TGCGCCAGCAGCTTACAGGGTCAGAACACTGAAGCTTTCTTT.

The V and J genes are TRBV6-6 and TRBJ1-4, with a possible D match to TRBD1 (6 bases). This CDR3 has 16 amino acids. The V end was cut by 0 bases, the J end by 6 bases, with 14 bases between. Germline V gene lookup returns CDR1 MNHNY and CDR2 SVGAGI (reference sequence). Here the CDR3 reads CASSYSDGRGDEKLFF. The CDR3, as DNA: TGTGCCAGCAGTTACTCGGACGGCAGGGGAGATGAAAAACTGTTTTTT.

The chain links TRBV7-9 to TRBJ1-6, with a weak D call TRBD1 (5 bases). Per germline, CDR1 SEHNR and CDR2 FQNEAQ (reference sequence). The CDR3 is 15 residues long. The V and J ends lost 1 base and 6 bases respectively, with 10 bases between them. In nucleotides, the CDR3 is TGTGCCAGCAGCTTAGGACCAAGGGGTAATTCACCCCTCCACTTT. Its protein product is CASSLGPRGNSPLHF.

The genes are TRBV5-1 and TRBJ1-4; tentatively, D is TRBD1 (6 bases). CDR1 SGHRS and CDR2 YFSETQ come from the germline V gene. V lost 5 bases and J lost 7, with 15 bases in between. This CDR3 region has 14 residues. The DNA for the CDR3 is TGCGCCAGCAGACCTCAGGGGAGGGGTGAAAAACTGTTTTTT. Its translation is CASRPQGRGEKLFF.

V gene TRBV11-2 combines with J gene TRBJ1-5, with D maybe TRBD1 (5 bases). The V gene lost 3 bases and the J gene lost 10 bases, with 10 bases spanning the gap. The CDR3 totals 12 residues. Germline-derived CDR1 and CDR2 are SGHAT and FQNNGV. The CDR3 DNA is TGTGCCAGCAGCTTCGGAAGGGGCCCCCAGCATTTT. Its translation: CASSFGRGPQHF.

This chain uses TRBV11-2 with TRBJ1-1; no clear D gene. The CDR3 extends over 11 amino acids. Germline V gene sequence: CDR1 SGHAT, CDR2 FQNNGV. The germline V and J ends were trimmed by 5 bases and 7 bases, with 8 bases remaining between them. CDR3 nucleotide sequence: TGTGCCAGCAGCCGTGGGTTTGAAGCTTTCTTT. Amino acids: CASSRGFEAFF.

V gene TRBV7-7 combines with J gene TRBJ2-7; unclear D gene. V was trimmed by 4 bases and J by 2 bases, leaving 12 bases between them. CDR3 length: 14 residues. The germline V gene has CDR1 SSHAT and CDR2 FNYEAQ (reference sequence). CDR3 loop: CASSSSPGPYEQYF. DNA for the CDR3: TGTGCCAGCAGCTCGTCCCCCGGGCCCTACGAGCAGTACTTC.

This clone has more than one count but fewer than ten. Germline is not matched at one junction end, which may reflect a read error. This rearrangement joins TRBV7-9 to TRBJ2-7; 8 bases align to TRBD2. Germline CDR1 is SEHNR and CDR2 is FQNEAQ (reference sequence). The length of the CDR3 is 14 residues. The CDR3 sequence is CASTLEGAGGEQYF. In nucleotides, the CDR3 is TGTGCCAGCACCTTAGAAGGGGCGGGAGGCGAGCAGTACTTC.

The J gene is TRBJ1-1, the V gene TRBV6-5, with D tentatively TRBD1 (5 bases). Germline V CDR1 and CDR2: MNHEY, SVGAGI. This CDR3 has 13 amino acids. V lost 3 bases to trimming and J lost 3 bases, with 8 bases between them. CDR3 in DNA: TGTGCCAGCAGTTATGGGGGGGACACTGAAGCTTTCTTT. Its translation is CASSYGGDTEAFF.

The J gene is TRBJ1-2, the V gene TRBV11-2, with D perhaps matching TRBD1 (6 bases). Germline V CDR1 and CDR2: SGHAT, FQNNGV. CDR3 length: 15 residues. With 6 bases removed from V and 3 bases from J, the gap between germline ends came to 17 bases. Here the CDR3 reads CASSSSGGPDYGYTF. The DNA of the CDR3 is TGTGCCAGCAGTTCCTCGGGGGGGCCCGACTATGGCTACACCTTC.

The chain has TRBV10-2 and TRBJ2-3; tentatively, D is TRBD2 (5 bases). The CDR3 consists of 14 residues. Germline V gene data show CDR1 as WSHSY and CDR2 as SAAADI. The V end was cut by 2 bases, the J end by 2 bases, with 8 bases between. The CDR3 DNA reads as TGCGCCAGCAGTGAGCAGCGGAACACAGATACGCAGTATTTT. Translated: CASSEQRNTDTQYF.

The chain combines TRBV27 with TRBJ2-1; 10 bases are a match to TRBD1. V lost 3 bases to trimming and J lost 4 bases; unmatched junction nucleotides: 3. Germline V gene data show CDR1 as MNHEY and CDR2 as SMNVEV (reference sequence). This CDR3 comprises 15 residues. The CDR3 is CASSFQGQGYNEQFF. The CDR3 DNA reads TGTGCCAGCAGTTTCCAGGGACAGGGGTACAATGAGCAGTTCTTC.

The CDR3 region is CASSRRDVGGEETQYF. In DNA, the CDR3 is TGTGCCAGCAGCAGGAGGGACGTCGGGGGAGAGGAGACCCAGTACTTC. The chain uses TRBV21-1 and TRBJ2-5; the table names TRBD2, a call not compared with the DNA. TRBV21-1 is designated a pseudogene. The CDR3 is made up of 16 amino acids.

V is TRBV5-1 and J is TRBJ2-7, with 8 bases that match TRBD2. CDR3 length equals 13 residues. Germline V lookup: CDR1 SGHRS, CDR2 YFSETQ. Losses at the gene ends were 7 bases for V and 5 bases for J; bases not matched to a gene: 8. As DNA, the CDR3 is TGCGCCAGCTCCCCGGGACTAGTAAACGAGCAGTACTTC. Protein sequence: CASSPGLVNEQYF.